This T cell receptor beta chain was sequenced in a study of technical replicates of blood from a handful of donors. With regard to this clone: Additional DNA sequences in this sample encode the identical CDR3.

The CDR3 spans 13 residues. The V gene's germline CDR1 is SGHDT and CDR2 YYEEEE. Trimming removed 4 bases at V and 3 bases at J, with 11 bases between. Assay: immunoSEQ multiplex PCR; the TCRdb copy retains only in-frame clones and omits some. The sample records about 83,000 clones, over 90% being singletons. Sequenced: T cells isolated from PBMCs. V and J are TRBV5-6 and TRBJ2-7, with D possibly TRBD1 on 6 matching bases. The clonotype comes from a human donor in good health. This CDR3 is CASSPTGSYEQYF. Here the CDR3 DNA reads TGTGCCAGCAGCCCGACAGGTAGCTACGAGCAGTACTTC.